This passage covers 21 T cell receptor beta chains from one sample sequenced in a study of vaccination and CD4 T cells after COVID-19. Their antigen targets remain unknown. The Oncomine TCR Beta short-read assay generated sequence data from the DNA of cultured CD4+ T cells. MiXCR, run by TCRdb on the PCR reads, gives a single entry per CDR3 protein. The sample records several thousand distinct CDR3 sequences, just over 55% being singletons. Regarding treatment: approximately nine-day PBMC culture with coronavirus spike peptide pools or control peptides (ViraFEST assay). Sequences were obtained from CD4+ T cells from blood, cultured in vitro. All receptors come from a human donor who had recovered from COVID-19.

The rearrangement links TRBV20-1 to TRBJ2-2, with 9 bases aligning to TRBD1. With 4 bases clipped from V and 6 bases from J, the junction kept 6 bases outside the gene matches. The CDR3 is 14 residues long. Looked up from germline, CDR1 is DFQATT and CDR2 is SNEGSKA (reference sequence). CDR3 nucleotides: TGCAGTGCTACCCACAGGGGGCTGGCCGGGGAGCTGTTTTTT. Translating it yields CSATHRGLAGELFF.

The V call is TRBV5-1, the J call TRBJ2-5; possibly TRBD1 for D (6 bases). The germline gives CDR1 SGHRS, CDR2 YFSETQ. CDR3 length: 14 amino acids. V lost 2 bases to trimming and J lost 2 bases, with 10 bases between them. The CDR3 region is CASSFNREQETQYF. The CDR3 DNA follows: TGCGCCAGCAGCTTCAACAGGGAACAAGAGACCCAGTACTTC.

This chain connects TRBV7-2 to TRBJ2-7; 16 bases fit TRBD2. From germline, CDR1 is SGHTA and CDR2 FQGNSA. Unmatched junction bases numbered 11, after V lost 11 bases and J lost 7 bases. The CDR3 extends over 15 amino acids. DNA of the CDR3: TGTGCCTCTTCCGGGACTAGCGGGAGGGCGGGAGAGCAGTACTTC. Its protein is CASSGTSGRAGEQYF.

The rearrangement joins TRBV20-1 to TRBJ2-7; 10 positions match TRBD2. The CDR3 is 15 residues long. CDR1 DFQATT and CDR2 SNEGSKA come from the germline V gene (reference sequence). V trimming: 4 bases; J trimming: 2 bases; junction bases outside the gene matches: 8. Here the CDR3 reads CSATTTSGLPYEQYF. Written as DNA, the CDR3 is TGCAGTGCTACTACGACTAGCGGGTTGCCCTACGAGCAGTACTTC.

This sequence joins TRBV20-1 and TRBJ2-7; TRBD1 might be the D (6 bases). CDR3 length equals 15 residues. Germline-derived CDR1 and CDR2 are DFQATT and SNEGSKA (reference sequence). V lost 0 bases and J 5 bases, leaving 17 bases between the germline ends. CDR3 amino acids: CSARETGLWANEQYF. CDR3 in DNA: TGCAGTGCTAGAGAAACAGGGCTCTGGGCCAACGAGCAGTACTTC.

The V gene is TRBV23-1, the J gene TRBJ2-7; D unresolved. TRBV23-1 carries the ORF label, with uncertain function. The CDR3 is made up of 16 amino acids. The V end was cut by 0 bases, the J end by 2 bases, with 14 bases between. CDR3 loop: CASSQSRHPFAYEQYF. DNA of the CDR3: TGCGCCAGCAGTCAATCGAGACACCCCTTTGCCTACGAGCAGTACTTC.

This clonotype occurred a few times. The chain couples TRBV14 to TRBJ1-2; D is uncertain. Deletions cut 4 bases from V and 5 bases from J, with 11 bases between. Germline V gene lookup returns CDR1 SGHDN and CDR2 FVKESK. The CDR3 is made up of 13 amino acids. The chain's CDR3 is CASSPNGPYGYTF. The CDR3 nucleotides read TGTGCCAGCAGCCCCAATGGACCTTATGGCTACACCTTC.

In this sample, this clonotype is hyperexpanded (1% or more). The DNA for the CDR3 is TGTGCCCCTTCTCGGTATGACATATATTTT. Its translation is CAPSRYDIYF. The chain couples TRBV24-1 to TRBJ1-3; D call uncertain. CDR1 KGHDR and CDR2 SFDVKD come from the germline V gene. The ends were cut back, 12 bases at V and 12 bases at J, with 14 bases in the middle. The length of the CDR3 is 10 residues.

Details on this clonotype: The DNA is omitted, as the CDR3 cannot be located on it reliably, and the CDR3 follows TCRdb's listing. The chain couples TRBV7-3 to TRBJ1-2. The CDR3 numbers 20 amino acids, ends counted. Germline values: CDR1 SGHTA, CDR2 FQGTGA. The CDR3: CARRETGLAGEQYFGPGYTF.

This clonotype was counted between two and nine times. V usage is TRBV30 and J usage is TRBJ1-1; D unresolved. In germline, CDR1 is GTSNPN, CDR2 SVGIG (reference sequence). CDR3 length: 13 amino acids. The V gene lost 0 bases and the J gene lost 0 bases, with 5 bases spanning the gap. The CDR3 protein is CAWSVTMNTEAFF. As DNA, the CDR3 is TGTGCCTGGAGTGTGACGATGAACACTGAAGCTTTCTTT.

In its sample, this clonotype is medium-sized. The chain links TRBV6-2 or TRBV6-3 to TRBJ2-7; 8 positions agree with TRBD2. J gave up 3 bases and V 4 bases, and 8 bases lay outside the gene matches. The CDR3 runs 15 residues. Germline V gives CDR1 MNHEY, CDR2 SVGEGT. CDR3 in amino acids: CASSFYGGARYEQYF. The CDR3, as DNA: TGTGCCAGCAGTTTCTACGGGGGGGCGCGCTACGAGCAGTACTTC.

This clonotype turned up a few times. This chain joins TRBV28 and TRBJ1-1, with D possibly being TRBD1 (6 bases). Germline values: CDR1 MDHEN, CDR2 SYDVKM. The V gene lost 4 bases and the J gene lost 8 bases, with 17 bases spanning the gap. The CDR3 extends over 14 amino acids. The CDR3 DNA reads TGTGCCAGCAGTTCCGGACAGATTATAGGGGAAGCTTTCTTT. Translated, it gives CASSSGQIIGEAFF.

This clonotype has just a few counts. CDR3 DNA: TGTGCCAGCAGTTATATTCGACGGGGCGCTAACTATGGCTACACCTTC. Its protein is CASSYIRRGANYGYTF. This sequence joins TRBV27 and TRBJ1-2; TRBD1 is a possible D gene (5 bases). The V end was cut by 4 bases, the J end by 0 bases, with 15 bases between. Germline-derived CDR1 and CDR2 are MNHEY and SMNVEV (reference sequence). The CDR3 totals 16 residues.

Written as DNA, the CDR3 is TGTGCCATCAGTGAAGGCCAGGGAAGGACCGGGGAGCTGTTTTTT. This sequence encodes CAISEGQGRTGELFF. This chain links TRBV10-3 with TRBJ2-2, with a tentative D call TRBD1 (5 bases). From germline, CDR1 is ENHRY and CDR2 SYGVKD. The CDR3 length is 15 residues. The V gene lost 3 bases and the J gene lost 5 bases, with 13 bases spanning the gap.

V is TRBV21-1 and J is TRBJ1-2; the listed D gene, TRBD1, was not tested against the DNA. TRBV21-1 is a pseudogene segment. CDR3 length equals 19 residues. The CDR3 here is CASSIRGGKNIVGTGDTGF. In nucleotides, the CDR3 is TGTGCCAGCAGCATCCGAGGAGGCAAAAACATTGTGGGGACAGGGGATACTGGCTTC.

This clonotype was found once. V is TRBV20-1 and J is TRBJ2-5; D remains ambiguous. V was clipped by 0 bases and J by 8 bases, with 16 bases between them. The CDR3 spans 14 residues. The germline gives CDR1 DFQATT, CDR2 SNEGSKA (reference sequence). The CDR3 loop reads CSARDRHPQGTQYF. The CDR3 nucleotides read TGCAGTGCTAGAGATCGGCACCCCCAAGGAACCCAGTACTTC.

This clonotype was seen only once. Here the CDR3 DNA reads TGCAGTGCTAGAGATCTGGGCGGGGCTTACAATGAGCAGTTCTTC. This codes for CSARDLGGAYNEQFF. V usage is TRBV20-1 and J usage is TRBJ2-1, with a weak D call TRBD2 (6 bases). CDR1 is DFQATT and CDR2 is SNEGSKA in the germline V gene (reference sequence). The CDR3 runs to 15 residues. V was clipped by 0 bases and J by 4 bases, with 13 bases between them.

The V gene is TRBV2, the J gene TRBJ1-2, with 10 bases identical to TRBD1. Germline V gene lookup returns CDR1 SNHLY and CDR2 FYNNEI. V shed 7 bases, J shed 2 bases, and the junction held 4 bases outside the gene matches. CDR3 length: 14 amino acids. As DNA, the CDR3 is TGTGCCAGCACCCGGGACAGGGGCAACTATGGCTACACCTTC. This encodes CASTRDRGNYGYTF.

This chain uses TRBV5-1 with TRBJ2-1, with D possibly matching TRBD2 (5 bases). V lost 4 bases to trimming and J lost 5 bases, with 16 bases between them. The CDR3 runs 15 residues. The germline CDR1 and CDR2 sequences are SGHRS and YFSETQ. CDR3 nucleotide sequence: TGCGCCAGCAGCCCTGGACCCGGGATCAACAATGAGCAGTTCTTC. It encodes CASSPGPGINNEQFF.

The V and J genes are TRBV6-5 and TRBJ1-6, with TRBD1 identical over 9 bases. The CDR3 totals 18 residues. Germline V lookup: CDR1 MNHEY, CDR2 SVGAGI. Trimming took 2 bases from V and 7 from J; bases not matched to a gene: 12. CDR3: CASSYSFSGQGKNSPLHF. In nucleotides, the CDR3 is TGTGCCAGCAGTTACAGCTTCTCGGGACAGGGAAAGAATTCACCCCTCCACTTT.

The gene calls are TRBV2 and TRBJ2-7; D is ambiguous. Trimming removed 6 bases at V and 4 bases at J, with 7 bases between. This CDR3 contains 11 residues. Germline V CDR1 and CDR2: SNHLY, FYNNEI. As DNA, the CDR3 is TGTGCCAGCAGCCCGACTTACGAGCAGTACTTC. This encodes CASSPTYEQYF.